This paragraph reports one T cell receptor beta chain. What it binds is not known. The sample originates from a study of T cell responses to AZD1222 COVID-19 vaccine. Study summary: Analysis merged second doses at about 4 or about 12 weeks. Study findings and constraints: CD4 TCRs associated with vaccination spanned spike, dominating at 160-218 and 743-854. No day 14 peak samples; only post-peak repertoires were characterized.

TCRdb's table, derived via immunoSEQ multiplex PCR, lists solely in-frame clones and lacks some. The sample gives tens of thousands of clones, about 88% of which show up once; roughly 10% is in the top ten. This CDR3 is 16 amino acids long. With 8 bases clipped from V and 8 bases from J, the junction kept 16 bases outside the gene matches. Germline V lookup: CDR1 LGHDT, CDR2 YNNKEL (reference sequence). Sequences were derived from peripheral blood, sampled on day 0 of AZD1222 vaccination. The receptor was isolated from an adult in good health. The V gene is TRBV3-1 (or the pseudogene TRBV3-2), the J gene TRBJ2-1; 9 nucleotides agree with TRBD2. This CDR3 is CASARGGEVSVDEQFF. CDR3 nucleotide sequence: TGTGCCAGCGCACGCGGGGGGGAGGTTTCGGTCGATGAGCAGTTCTTC.